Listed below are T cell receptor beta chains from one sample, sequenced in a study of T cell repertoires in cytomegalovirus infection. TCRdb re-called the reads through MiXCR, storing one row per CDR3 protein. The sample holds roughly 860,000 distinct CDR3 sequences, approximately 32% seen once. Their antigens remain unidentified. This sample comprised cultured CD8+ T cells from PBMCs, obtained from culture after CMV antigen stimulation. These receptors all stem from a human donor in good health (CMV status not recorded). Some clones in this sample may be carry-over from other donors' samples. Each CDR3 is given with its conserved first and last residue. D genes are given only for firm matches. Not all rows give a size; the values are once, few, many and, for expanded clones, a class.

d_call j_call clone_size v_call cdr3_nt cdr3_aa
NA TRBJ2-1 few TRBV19 TGTGCCAGTAGAGCGACCTACAATGAGCAGTTCTTC CASRATYNEQFF
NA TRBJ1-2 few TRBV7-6 TGTGCCAGCAGCTTCGGCCGGGACCTCTATGGCTACACCTTC CASSFGRDLYGYTF
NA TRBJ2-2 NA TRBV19 TGTGCCAGTAGTATACACTACACCGGGGAGCTGTTTTTT CASSIHYTGELFF
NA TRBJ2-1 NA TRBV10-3 TGTGCCATCAGCAACGGACAGGGAGGGAACAATGAGCAGTTCTTC CAISNGQGGNNEQFF
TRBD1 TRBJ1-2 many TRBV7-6 TGTGCCAGCAGCTTAGATATTGGCAGGGGGCTCGGCTATGGCTACACCTTC CASSLDIGRGLGYGYTF
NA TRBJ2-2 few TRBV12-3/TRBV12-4 TGTGCCAGCAGTGCCTTTCCGGGTTCTCGCACGGGGACCGGGGAGCTGTTTTTT CASSAFPGSRTGTGELFF
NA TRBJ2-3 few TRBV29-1 TGCAGCGTTATCGGACAGCGAGGGGCAGATACGCAGTATTTT CSVIGQRGADTQYF
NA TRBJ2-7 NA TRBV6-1 TGTGCCAGCAGTTATACCCCAGGGGACGGGTCCTACGAGCAGTACTTC CASSYTPGDGSYEQYF
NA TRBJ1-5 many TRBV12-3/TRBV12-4 TGTGCCAGCAGTTTGATTGCGAATCAGCCCCAGCATTTT CASSLIANQPQHF
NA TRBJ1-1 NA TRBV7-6 TGTGCCAGCAGCTCAAGGGAGGGGAGGGAGGCTTTCTTT CASSSREGREAFF